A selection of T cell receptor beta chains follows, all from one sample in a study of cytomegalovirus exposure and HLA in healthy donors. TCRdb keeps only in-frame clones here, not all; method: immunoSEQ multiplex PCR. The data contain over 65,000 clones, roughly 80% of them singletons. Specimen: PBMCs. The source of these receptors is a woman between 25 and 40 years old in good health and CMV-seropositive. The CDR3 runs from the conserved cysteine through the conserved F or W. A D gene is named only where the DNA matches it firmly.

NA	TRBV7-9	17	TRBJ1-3	TGTGCCAGCAGCTTAGGCGGCGGGTTGAGCTCTGGAAACACCATATATTTT	CASSLGGGLSSGNTIYF
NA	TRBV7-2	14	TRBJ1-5	TGTGCCAGCAGCTTAGACAGGGTTGATCAGCCCCAGCATTTT	CASSLDRVDQPQHF
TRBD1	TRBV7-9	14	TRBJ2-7	TGTGCCAGCAGCTTTGGGACAGGGGACTACGAGCAGTACTTC	CASSFGTGDYEQYF
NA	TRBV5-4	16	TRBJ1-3	TGTGCCAGCAGCCAAGATCATCTGAGCTCTGGAAACACCATATATTTT	CASSQDHLSSGNTIYF
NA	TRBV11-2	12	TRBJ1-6	TGTGCCAGCAGCTTAGGTCCGGAGCCCCTCCACTTT	CASSLGPEPLHF
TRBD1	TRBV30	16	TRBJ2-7	TGTGCCTGGAGCAATGCCCTGGGACAGGAGAGCTACGAGCAGTACTTC	CAWSNALGQESYEQYF
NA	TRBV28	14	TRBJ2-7	TGTGCCAGCACCCTGGGGGGATCCCTCGACGAGCAGTACTTC	CASTLGGSLDEQYF
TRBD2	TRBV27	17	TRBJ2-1	TGTGCCAGCAGTTTATTGACTAGCGGGAGGGCCTACAATGAGCAGTTCTTC	CASSLLTSGRAYNEQFF
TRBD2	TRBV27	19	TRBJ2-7	TGTGCCAGCAGTTTATCGGGACTAGCGGGAGATTTATGGTCTCACGAGCAGTACTTC	CASSLSGLAGDLWSHEQYF
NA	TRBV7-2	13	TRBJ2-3	TGTGCCAGCAGCCTGGGGGCCACAGATACGCAGTATTTT	CASSLGATDTQYF
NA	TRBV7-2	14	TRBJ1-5	TGTGCCAGCAGCTTAGAGGGGATTAATCAGCCCCAGCATTTT	CASSLEGINQPQHF